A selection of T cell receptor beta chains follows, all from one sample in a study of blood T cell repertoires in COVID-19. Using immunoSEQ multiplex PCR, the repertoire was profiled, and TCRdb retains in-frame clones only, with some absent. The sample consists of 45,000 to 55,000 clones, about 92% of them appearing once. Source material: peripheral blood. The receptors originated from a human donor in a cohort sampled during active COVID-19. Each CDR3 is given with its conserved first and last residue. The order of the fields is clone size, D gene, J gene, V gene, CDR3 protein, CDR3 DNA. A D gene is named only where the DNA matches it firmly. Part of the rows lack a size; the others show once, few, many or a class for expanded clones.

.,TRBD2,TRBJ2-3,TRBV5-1,CASSLAGGDTQYF,TGCGCCAGCAGCTTGGCCGGGGGGGATACGCAGTATTTT
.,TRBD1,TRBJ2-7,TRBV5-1,CASSTGQGSYEQYF,TGCGCCAGCAGCACCGGACAGGGTTCGTACGAGCAGTACTTC
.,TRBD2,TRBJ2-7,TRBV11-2,CASRVPGLAGGEQYF,TGTGCCAGCAGGGTACCGGGACTAGCGGGAGGAGAGCAGTACTTC
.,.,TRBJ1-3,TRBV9,CASSVSSGNTIYF,TGTGCCAGCAGCGTGAGCTCTGGAAACACCATATATTTT
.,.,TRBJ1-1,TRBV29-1,CSATAGGSAFF,TGCAGCGCCACAGCCGGGGGGTCGGCTTTCTTT
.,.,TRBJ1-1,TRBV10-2,CATLGTNTEAFF,TGCGCCACCCTGGGCACGAACACTGAAGCTTTCTTT
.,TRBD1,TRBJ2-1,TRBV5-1,CASSTDRELNEQFF,TGCGCCAGCAGCACGGACAGGGAATTAAATGAGCAGTTCTTC
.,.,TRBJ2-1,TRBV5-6,CASSLFQRTNEQFF,TGTGCCAGCAGCTTGTTCCAGCGGACCAATGAGCAGTTCTTC
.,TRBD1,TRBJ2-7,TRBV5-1,CASSWSGTGGGNEQYF,TGCGCCAGCAGCTGGTCCGGGACAGGGGGCGGAAACGAGCAGTACTTC
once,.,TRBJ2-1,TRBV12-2,CASRLGGGLASMDYNEQFF,TGTGCAAGTCGCTTAGGGGGGGGACTAGCGTCGATGGATTACAATGAGCAGTTCTTC
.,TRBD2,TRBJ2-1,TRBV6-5,CAIRGLVGGEQFF,TGTGCCATTCGAGGACTAGTTGGAGGTGAGCAGTTCTTC
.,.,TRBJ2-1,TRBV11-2,CASSLDYGNEQFF,TGTGCCAGCAGCTTAGATTACGGCAATGAGCAGTTCTTC
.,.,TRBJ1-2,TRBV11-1,CASSPLAGSFGYTF,TGTGCCAGCAGCCCCCTCGCGGGGTCTTTTGGCTACACCTTC
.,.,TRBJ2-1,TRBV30,CAWMGLGNGRGFF,TGTGCCTGGATGGGTTTGGGGAACGGCCGGGGGTTCTTC
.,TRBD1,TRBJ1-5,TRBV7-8,CASSLGDRGGDQPQHF,TGTGCCAGCAGCTTAGGTGACAGGGGTGGAGATCAGCCCCAGCATTTT
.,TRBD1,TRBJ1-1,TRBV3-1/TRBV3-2,CASRSTGMNTEAFF,TGTGCCAGCAGATCGACAGGGATGAACACTGAAGCTTTCTTT
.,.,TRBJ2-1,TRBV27,CASSLSLYNEQFF,TGTGCCAGCAGTTTATCCCTGTACAATGAGCAGTTCTTC
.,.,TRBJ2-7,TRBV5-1,CASSLGGPAGGLHEQYF,TGCGCCAGCAGCTTGGGGGGGCCGGCGGGTGGGCTCCACGAGCAGTACTTC
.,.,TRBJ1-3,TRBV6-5,CASVRDNSSGNTIYF,TGTGCCAGCGTAAGGGACAACAGCTCTGGAAACACCATATATTTT
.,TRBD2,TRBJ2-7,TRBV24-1,CATSDPKTSGTTYEQYF,TGTGCCACCAGTGATCCAAAAACTAGCGGAACTACCTACGAGCAGTACTTC
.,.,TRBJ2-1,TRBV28,CASSSFPGTQPYNEQFF,TGTGCCAGCAGTTCCTTCCCTGGGACACAACCCTACAATGAGCAGTTCTTC
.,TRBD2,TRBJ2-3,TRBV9,CASSILAGGADTQYF,TGTGCCAGCAGCATCCTAGCGGGAGGCGCAGATACGCAGTATTTT
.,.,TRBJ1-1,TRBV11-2,CASSSPWGGNTEAFF,TGTGCCAGCAGCTCCCCATGGGGGGGGAACACTGAAGCTTTCTTT
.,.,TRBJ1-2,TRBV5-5,CASSKDTSSYGGYTF,TGTGCCAGCAGCAAAGACACCTCTTCCTATGGTGGCTACACCTTC
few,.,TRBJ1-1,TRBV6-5,CASQRTMNTEAFF,TGTGCCAGCCAGAGGACTATGAACACTGAAGCTTTCTTT